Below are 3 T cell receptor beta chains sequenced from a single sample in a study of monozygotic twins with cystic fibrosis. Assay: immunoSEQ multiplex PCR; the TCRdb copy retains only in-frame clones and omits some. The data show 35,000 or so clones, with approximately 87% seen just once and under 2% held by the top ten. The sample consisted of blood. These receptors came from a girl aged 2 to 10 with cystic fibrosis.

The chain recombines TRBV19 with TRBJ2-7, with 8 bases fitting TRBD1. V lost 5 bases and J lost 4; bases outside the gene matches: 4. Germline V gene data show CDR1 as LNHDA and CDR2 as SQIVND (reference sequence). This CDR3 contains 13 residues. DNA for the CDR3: TGTGCCAGTAGTGTCAACAGGGGGTACGAGCAGTACTTC. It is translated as CASSVNRGYEQYF.

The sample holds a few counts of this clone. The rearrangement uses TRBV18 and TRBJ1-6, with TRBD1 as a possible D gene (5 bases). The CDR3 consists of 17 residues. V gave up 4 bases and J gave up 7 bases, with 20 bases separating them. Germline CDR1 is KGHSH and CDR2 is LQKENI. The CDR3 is CASSQSSGSRGNSPLHF. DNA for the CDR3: TGTGCCAGCTCACAGTCTTCCGGGTCAAGGGGAAATTCACCCCTCCACTTT.

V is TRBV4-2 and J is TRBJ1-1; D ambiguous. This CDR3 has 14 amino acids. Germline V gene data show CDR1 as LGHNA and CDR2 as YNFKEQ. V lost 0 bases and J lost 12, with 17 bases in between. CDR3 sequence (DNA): TGTGCCAGCAGCCAAGAGAGAGGCGGGATAGTAACTTTCTTT. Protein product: CASSQERGGIVTFF.